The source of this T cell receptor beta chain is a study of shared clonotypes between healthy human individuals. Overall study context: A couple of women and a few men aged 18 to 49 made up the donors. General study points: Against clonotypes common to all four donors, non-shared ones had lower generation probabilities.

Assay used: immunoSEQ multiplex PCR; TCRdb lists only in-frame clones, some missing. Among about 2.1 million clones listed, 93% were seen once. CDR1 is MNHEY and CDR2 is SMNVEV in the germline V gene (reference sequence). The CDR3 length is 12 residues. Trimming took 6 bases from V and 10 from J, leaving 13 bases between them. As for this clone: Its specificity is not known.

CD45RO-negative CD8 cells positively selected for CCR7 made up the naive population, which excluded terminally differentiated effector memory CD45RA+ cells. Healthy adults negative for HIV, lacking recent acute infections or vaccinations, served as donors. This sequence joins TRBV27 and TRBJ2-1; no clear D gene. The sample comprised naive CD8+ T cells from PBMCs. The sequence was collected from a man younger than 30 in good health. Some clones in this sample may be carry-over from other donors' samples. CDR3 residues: CASSLILGEQFF. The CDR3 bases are TGTGCCAGCAGCTTGATCCTTGGGGAGCAGTTCTTC.